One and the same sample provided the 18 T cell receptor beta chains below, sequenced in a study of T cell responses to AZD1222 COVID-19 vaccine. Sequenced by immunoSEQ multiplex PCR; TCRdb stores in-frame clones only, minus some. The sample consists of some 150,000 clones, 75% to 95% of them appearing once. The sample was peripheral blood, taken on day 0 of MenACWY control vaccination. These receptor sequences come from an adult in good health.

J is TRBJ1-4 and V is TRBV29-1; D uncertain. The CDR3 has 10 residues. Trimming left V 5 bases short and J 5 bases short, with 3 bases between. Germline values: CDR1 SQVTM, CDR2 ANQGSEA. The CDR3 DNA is TGCAGCGTTTGGAATGAAAAACTGTTTTTT. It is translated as CSVWNEKLFF.

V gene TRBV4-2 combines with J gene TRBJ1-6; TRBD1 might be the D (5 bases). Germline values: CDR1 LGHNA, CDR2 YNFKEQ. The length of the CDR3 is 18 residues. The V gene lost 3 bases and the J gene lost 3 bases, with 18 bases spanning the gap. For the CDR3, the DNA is TGTGCCAGCAGCCACGAGAGCCGGGGGGTCGACTATAATTCACCCCTCCACTTT. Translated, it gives CASSHESRGVDYNSPLHF.

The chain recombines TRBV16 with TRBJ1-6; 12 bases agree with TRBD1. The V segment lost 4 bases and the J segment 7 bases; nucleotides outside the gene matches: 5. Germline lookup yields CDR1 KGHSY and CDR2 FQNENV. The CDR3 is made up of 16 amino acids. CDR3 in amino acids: CASSRGQGARNSPLHF. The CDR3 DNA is TGTGCCAGCAGCCGGGGACAGGGGGCGCGAAATTCACCCCTCCACTTT.

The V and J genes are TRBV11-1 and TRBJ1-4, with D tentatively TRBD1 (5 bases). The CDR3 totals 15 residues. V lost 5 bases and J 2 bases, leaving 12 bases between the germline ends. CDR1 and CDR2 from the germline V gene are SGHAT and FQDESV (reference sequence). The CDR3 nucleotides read TGTGCCAGCAGCCTTCGGGACGGGACTAATGAAAAACTGTTTTTT. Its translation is CASSLRDGTNEKLFF.

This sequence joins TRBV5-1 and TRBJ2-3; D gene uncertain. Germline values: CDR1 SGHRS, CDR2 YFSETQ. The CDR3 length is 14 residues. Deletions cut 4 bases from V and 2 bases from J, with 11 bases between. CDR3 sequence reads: CASSQGLFTDTQYF. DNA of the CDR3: TGCGCCAGCAGCCAAGGTCTATTCACAGATACGCAGTATTTT. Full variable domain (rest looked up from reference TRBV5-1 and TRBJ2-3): KAGVTQTPRYLIKTRGQQVTLSCSPISGHRSVSWYQQTPGQGLQFLFEYFSETQRNKGNFPGRFSGRQFSNSRSEMNVSTLELGDSALYLCASSQGLFTDTQYFGPGTRLTVL.

The DNA of the CDR3 is TGTGCCAGCGCGGGGGCCCGAGGGGGCACCGGGGAGCTGTTTTTT. It yields the protein CASAGARGGTGELFF. The chain recombines TRBV7-3 with TRBJ2-2; D might be TRBD2 (7 bases). The germline CDR1 and CDR2 sequences are SGHTA and FQGTGA. The CDR3 covers 15 residues. V dropped 8 bases and J dropped 4 bases, with 17 bases sitting between them.

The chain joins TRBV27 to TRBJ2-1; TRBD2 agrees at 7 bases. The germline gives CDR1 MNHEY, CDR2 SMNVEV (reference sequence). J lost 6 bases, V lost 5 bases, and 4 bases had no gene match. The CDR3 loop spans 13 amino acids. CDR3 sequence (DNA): TGTGCCAGCAGTCCGGGGACTACCAATGAGCAGTTCTTC. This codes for CASSPGTTNEQFF.

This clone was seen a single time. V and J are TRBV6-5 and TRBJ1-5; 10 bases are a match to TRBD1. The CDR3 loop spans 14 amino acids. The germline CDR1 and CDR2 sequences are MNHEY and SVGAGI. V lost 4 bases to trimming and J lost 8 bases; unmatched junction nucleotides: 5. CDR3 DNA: TGTGCCAGCAGTTTCGGACAGGGGGGGGAGCCCCAGCATTTT. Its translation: CASSFGQGGEPQHF.

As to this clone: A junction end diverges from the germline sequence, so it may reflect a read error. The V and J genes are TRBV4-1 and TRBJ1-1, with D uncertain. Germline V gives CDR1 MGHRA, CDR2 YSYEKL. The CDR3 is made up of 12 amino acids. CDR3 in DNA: TGCGCCAGCAGTCAAGCTGGGACTGAAGCTTTCTTT. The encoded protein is CASSQAGTEAFF.

The CDR3 region is CASTLTRQETNYGYTF. The CDR3, as DNA: TGTGCCAGTACCCTCACCCGACAGGAAACTAACTATGGCTACACCTTC. V usage is TRBV19 and J usage is TRBJ1-2; possibly TRBD1 for D (6 bases). Germline values: CDR1 LNHDA, CDR2 SQIVND (reference sequence). This CDR3 is built from 16 residues. V was cut by 7 bases and J by 0 bases, with 18 bases left in between.

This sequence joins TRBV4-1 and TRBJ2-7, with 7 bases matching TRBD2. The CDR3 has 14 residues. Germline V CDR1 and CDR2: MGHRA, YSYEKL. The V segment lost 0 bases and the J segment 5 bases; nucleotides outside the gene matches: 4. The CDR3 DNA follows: TGCGCCAGCAGCCAAGAGTTGGGAGGGAACGAGCAGTACTTC. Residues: CASSQELGGNEQYF.

The CDR3 DNA follows: TGTGCCAGCAGCATGTGGGCGGGGACAGGCACAGATACGCAGTATTTT. Translation gives CASSMWAGTGTDTQYF. The rearrangement uses TRBV5-4 and TRBJ2-3, with TRBD1 as a possible D gene (7 bases). The germline V gene has CDR1 SGHNT and CDR2 YYREEE (reference sequence). This CDR3 contains 16 residues. Trimming took off 4 bases at V and 1 base at J, with 16 bases between the two ends.

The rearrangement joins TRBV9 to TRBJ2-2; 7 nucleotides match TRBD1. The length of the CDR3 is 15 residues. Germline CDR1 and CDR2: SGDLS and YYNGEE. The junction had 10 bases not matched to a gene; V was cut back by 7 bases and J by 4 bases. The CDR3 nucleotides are TGTGCCAGCTGCCCGACAGGGTACCCCACCGGGGAGCTGTTTTTT. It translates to CASCPTGYPTGELFF.

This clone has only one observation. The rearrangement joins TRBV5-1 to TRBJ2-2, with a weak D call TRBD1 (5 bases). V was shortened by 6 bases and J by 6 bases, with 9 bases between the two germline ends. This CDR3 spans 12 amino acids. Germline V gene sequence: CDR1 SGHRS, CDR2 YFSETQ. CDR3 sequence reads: CASTAGPGELFF. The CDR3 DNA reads TGCGCCAGCACCGCAGGGCCCGGGGAGCTGTTTTTT.

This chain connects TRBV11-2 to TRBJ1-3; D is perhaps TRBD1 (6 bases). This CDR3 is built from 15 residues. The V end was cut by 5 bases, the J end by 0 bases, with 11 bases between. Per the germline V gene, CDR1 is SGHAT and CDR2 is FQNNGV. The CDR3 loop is CASSLRGPSGNTIYF. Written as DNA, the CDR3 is TGTGCCAGCAGCCTCCGGGGGCCCTCTGGAAACACCATATATTTT.

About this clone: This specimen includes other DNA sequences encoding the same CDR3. The CDR3 protein is CASSPRGPYEQYF. The CDR3 bases are TGTGCCAGCAGCCCCCGTGGGCCCTACGAGCAGTACTTC. The rearrangement joins TRBV7-9 to TRBJ2-7; D call uncertain. Germline V gene data show CDR1 as SEHNR and CDR2 as FQNEAQ (reference sequence). Trimming removed 5 bases at V and 2 bases at J, with 10 bases between. The CDR3 contains 13 residues. Combining the CDR3 with reference TRBV7-9 and TRBJ2-7 gives the whole variable domain DTGVSQNPRHKITKRGQNVTFRCDPISEHNRLYWYRQTLGQGPEFLTYFQNEAQLEKSRLLSDRFSAERPKGSFSTLEIQRTEQGDSAMYLCASSPRGPYEQYFGPGTRLTVT.

CDR3 region: CASSPIAGPSYEQYF. CDR3 sequence (DNA): TGTGCCAGCAGCCCGATAGCGGGGCCATCCTACGAGCAGTACTTC. V gene TRBV11-2 combines with J gene TRBJ2-7; 8 bases agree with TRBD2. The CDR3 is 15 amino acids. Losses at the gene ends were 5 bases for V and 1 base for J; bases not matched to a gene: 7. Germline V gene data show CDR1 as SGHAT and CDR2 as FQNNGV. Full variable domain (remainder filled in from reference TRBV11-2 and TRBJ2-7): EAGVAQSPRYKIIEKRQSVAFWCNPISGHATLYWYQQILGQGPKLLIQFQNNGVVDDSQLPKDRFSAERLKGVDSTLKIQPAKLEDSAVYLCASSPIAGPSYEQYFGPGTRLTVT.

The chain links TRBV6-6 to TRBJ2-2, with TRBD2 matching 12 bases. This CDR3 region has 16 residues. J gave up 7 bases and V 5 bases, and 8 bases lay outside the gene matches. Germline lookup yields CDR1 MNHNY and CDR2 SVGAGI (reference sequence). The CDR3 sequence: CASSPRLAGDFGELFF. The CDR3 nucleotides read TGTGCCAGCAGTCCCAGACTAGCGGGAGATTTCGGGGAGCTGTTTTTT.